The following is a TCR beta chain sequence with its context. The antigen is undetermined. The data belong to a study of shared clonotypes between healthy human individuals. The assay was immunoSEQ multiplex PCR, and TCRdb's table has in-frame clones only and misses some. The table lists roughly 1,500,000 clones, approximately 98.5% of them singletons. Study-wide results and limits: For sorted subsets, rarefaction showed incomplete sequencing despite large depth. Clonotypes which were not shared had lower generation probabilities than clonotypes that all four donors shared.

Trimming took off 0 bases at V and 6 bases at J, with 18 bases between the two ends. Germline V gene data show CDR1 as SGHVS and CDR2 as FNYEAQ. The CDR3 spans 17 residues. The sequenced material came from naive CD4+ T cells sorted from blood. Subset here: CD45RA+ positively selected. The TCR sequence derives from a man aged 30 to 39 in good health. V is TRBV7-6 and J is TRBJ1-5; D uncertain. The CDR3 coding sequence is TGTGCCAGCAGCTTAGCGCTGGTAGGGCTGGGTGGTCAGCCCCAGCATTTT. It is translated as CASSLALVGLGGQPQHF.